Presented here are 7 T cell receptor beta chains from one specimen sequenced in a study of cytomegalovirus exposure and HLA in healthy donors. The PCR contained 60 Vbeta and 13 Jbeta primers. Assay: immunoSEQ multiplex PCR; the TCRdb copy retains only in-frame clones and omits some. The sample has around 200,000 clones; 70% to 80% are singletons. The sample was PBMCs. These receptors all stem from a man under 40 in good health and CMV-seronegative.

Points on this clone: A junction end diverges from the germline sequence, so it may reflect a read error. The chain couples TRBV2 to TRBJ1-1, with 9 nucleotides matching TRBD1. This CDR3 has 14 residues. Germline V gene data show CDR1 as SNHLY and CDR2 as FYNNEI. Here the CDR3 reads CASSYTRDREKVMF. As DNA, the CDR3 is TGTGCCAGCAGTTATACCCGGGACAGGGAAAAGGTAATGTTT. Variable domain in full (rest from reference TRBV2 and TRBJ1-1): EPEVTQTPSHQVTQMGQEVILRCVPISNHLYFYWYRQILGQKVEFLVSFYNNEISEKSEIFDDQFSVERPDGSNFTLKIRSTKLEDSAMYFCASSYTRDREKVMFGQGTRLTVV.

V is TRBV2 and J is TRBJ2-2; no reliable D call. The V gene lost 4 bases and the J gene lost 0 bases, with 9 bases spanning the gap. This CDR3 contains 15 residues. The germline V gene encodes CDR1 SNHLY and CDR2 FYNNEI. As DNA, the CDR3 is TGTGCCAGCAGTGTAGTTCCCACGAACACCGGGGAGCTGTTTTTT. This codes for CASSVVPTNTGELFF.

CDR3 in amino acids: CASSQARPGAGGYNEQFF. Here the CDR3 DNA reads TGTGCCAGCAGCCAAGCGCGGCCGGGGGCGGGGGGATACAATGAGCAGTTCTTC. The chain couples TRBV4-2 to TRBJ2-1; 8 nucleotides align to TRBD2. Unmatched junction bases numbered 12, after V lost 1 base and J lost 4 bases. CDR3 length: 18 amino acids. Germline CDR1 is LGHNA and CDR2 is YNFKEQ.

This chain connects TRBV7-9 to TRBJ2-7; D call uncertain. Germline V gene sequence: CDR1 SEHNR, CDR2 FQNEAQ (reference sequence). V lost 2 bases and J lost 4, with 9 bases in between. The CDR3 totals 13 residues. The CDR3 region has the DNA TGTGCCAGCAGCTTACCCTTAGAATACGAGCAGTACTTC. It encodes CASSLPLEYEQYF.

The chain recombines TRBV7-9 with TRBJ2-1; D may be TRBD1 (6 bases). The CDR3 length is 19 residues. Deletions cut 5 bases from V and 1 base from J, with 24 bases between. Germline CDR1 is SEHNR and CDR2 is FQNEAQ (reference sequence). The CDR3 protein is CASSPKGHHKGGSYNEQFF. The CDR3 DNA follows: TGTGCCAGCAGCCCCAAGGGGCACCATAAAGGGGGATCCTACAATGAGCAGTTCTTC.

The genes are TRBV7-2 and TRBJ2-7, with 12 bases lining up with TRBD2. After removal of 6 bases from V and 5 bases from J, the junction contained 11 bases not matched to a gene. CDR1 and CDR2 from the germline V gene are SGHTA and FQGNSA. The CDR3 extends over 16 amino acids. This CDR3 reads CASSPIVLAGGDEQYF. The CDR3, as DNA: TGTGCCAGCAGTCCAATAGTCCTAGCGGGAGGGGACGAGCAGTACTTC.

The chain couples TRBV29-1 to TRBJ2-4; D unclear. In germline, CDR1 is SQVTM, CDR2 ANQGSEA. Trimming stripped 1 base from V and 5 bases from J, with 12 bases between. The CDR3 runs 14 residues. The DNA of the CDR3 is TGCAGCGTTGAAGTTGTTTCCCGGGAAAACATTCAGTACTTC. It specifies CSVEVVSRENIQYF. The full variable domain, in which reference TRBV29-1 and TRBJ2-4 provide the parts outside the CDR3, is SAVISQKPSRDICQRGTSLTIQCQVDSQVTMMFWYRQQPGQSLTLIATANQGSEATYESGFVIDKFPISRPNLTFSTLTVSNMSPEDSSIYLCSVEVVSRENIQYFGAGTRLSVL.